A single sample gave rise to the 15 T cell receptor beta chains below, sequenced in a study of regulatory T cells in long-lasting Graves disease. Arm-PCR of CDR3 regions with iRepertoire HTBI primers generated TCR beta libraries. Each CDR3 protein is one row after TCRdb ran MiXCR on the multiplex PCR reads. Among hundreds of thousands of distinct CDR3 sequences, 20% were seen once, and the ten largest hold under 25%. Time point noted: persistent/refractory GD, antithyroid drugs over 5 years with positive TRAb. Researchers made the TCR library from RNA that was extracted from PBMCs. The specimen comprised peripheral blood mononuclear cells (PBMCs), sampled when the disease was refractory, from a patient treated with antithyroid drugs. The receptors derive from a female donor with Graves disease.

In this sample, this clonotype turned up a few times. The genes are TRBV5-1 and TRBJ2-2, with D uncertain. The CDR3 extends over 13 amino acids. V was cut by 6 bases and J by 6 bases, with 12 bases left in between. Per the germline V gene, CDR1 is SGHRS and CDR2 is YFSETQ. CDR3 region: CASTPASSGELFF. CDR3 DNA: TGCGCCAGCACCCCCGCGAGCTCCGGGGAGCTGTTTTTT.

J is TRBJ1-1 and V is TRBV7-9; no clear D gene. CDR1 SEHNR and CDR2 FQNEAQ come from the germline V gene (reference sequence). The V and J ends lost 5 bases and 0 bases respectively, with 13 bases between them. The CDR3 totals 15 residues. CDR3 region: CASSAAENLNTEAFF. CDR3 coding DNA: TGTGCCAGCAGCGCCGCTGAGAACTTGAACACTGAAGCTTTCTTT.

This clonotype was found many times. The rearrangement joins TRBV2 to TRBJ1-1; D gene uncertain. V was cut by 6 bases and J by 1 base, with 12 bases left in between. Germline V gives CDR1 SNHLY, CDR2 FYNNEI. The CDR3 runs 14 residues. For the CDR3, the DNA is TGTGCCAGCAGGATGGTGTTTGGGAACACTGAAGCTTTCTTT. It encodes CASRMVFGNTEAFF.

V usage is TRBV5-1 and J usage is TRBJ2-2; D remains unclear. Trimming stripped 0 bases from V and 7 bases from J, with 13 bases between. CDR3 length equals 15 residues. From germline, CDR1 is SGHRS and CDR2 YFSETQ. The CDR3 DNA follows: TGCGCCAGCAGCTTGGGAGAGTCGTATGGCGGGGAGCTGTTTTTT. This codes for CASSLGESYGGELFF.

Written as DNA, the CDR3 is TGTGCCAGCTCACTATACCAGGGGGCCGGTGAAAAACTGTTTTTT. Amino acid sequence: CASSLYQGAGEKLFF. V gene TRBV18 combines with J gene TRBJ1-4, with 8 bases fitting TRBD1. CDR1 and CDR2 (germline): KGHSH, LQKENI. This CDR3 is built from 15 residues. With 4 bases clipped from V and 7 bases from J, the junction kept 8 bases outside the gene matches. The full variable domain, with the rest looked up from reference TRBV18 and TRBJ1-4, is NAGVMQNPRHLVRRRGQEARLRCSPMKGHSHVYWYRQLPEEGLKFMVYLQKENIIDESGMPKERFSAEFPKEGPSILRIQQVVRGDSAAYFCASSLYQGAGEKLFFGSGTQLSVL.

This clonotype was seen ten or more times. This chain uses TRBV2 with TRBJ2-5, with 7 positions matching TRBD2. J gave up 2 bases and V 3 bases, and 9 bases lay outside the gene matches. Germline V lookup: CDR1 SNHLY, CDR2 FYNNEI. The CDR3 is 16 amino acids. The CDR3 spells CASSDPGGSSQETQYF. CDR3 nucleotide sequence: TGTGCCAGCAGTGACCCGGGCGGGAGCTCACAAGAGACCCAGTACTTC.

In this sample, this clonotype turned up many times. The chain recombines TRBV12-3 or TRBV12-4 with TRBJ1-2; D remains ambiguous. This CDR3 has 11 amino acids. V lost 6 bases to trimming and J lost 8 bases, with 10 bases between them. In DNA form, the CDR3 reads TGTGCCAGCAGCCCCCTGCCCGGCTACACCTTC. The encoded protein is CASSPLPGYTF.

The V and J genes are TRBV28 and TRBJ1-5; weak D call: TRBD1 (6 bases). The V end lost 6 bases, the J end lost 3 bases, and 15 bases lay between the germline ends. In germline, CDR1 is MDHEN, CDR2 SYDVKM. This CDR3 region has 15 residues. This chain's CDR3 is CASRTQGQVNQPQHF. DNA for the CDR3: TGTGCCAGCAGGACCCAGGGGCAAGTCAATCAGCCCCAGCATTTT.

On this clonotype: A read error may explain this, as a much larger clone is one base away. The genes are TRBV30 and TRBJ1-1; D gene unclear. This CDR3 is built from 13 residues. In germline, CDR1 is GTSNPN, CDR2 SVGIG (reference sequence). The CDR3 DNA reads TGTGCCTGGAAGGTTGCCCCGAACACTGAAGCTCTCTTT. It is translated as CAWKVAPNTEALF.

This chain connects TRBV28 to TRBJ2-7, with D possibly matching TRBD1 (6 bases). The CDR3 is made up of 14 amino acids. The germline CDR1 and CDR2 sequences are MDHEN and SYDVKM. Trimming took off 6 bases at V and 2 bases at J, with 14 bases between the two ends. CDR3 loop: CASSQRGSTYEQYF. In nucleotides, the CDR3 is TGTGCCAGCAGCCAAAGGGGGAGTACCTACGAGCAGTACTTC.

Only a few counts were recorded for this clonotype. V is TRBV29-1 and J is TRBJ2-7; the match to TRBD1 covers 8 bases. This CDR3 region has 13 residues. Unmatched junction bases numbered 4, after V lost 1 base and J lost 5 bases. Germline assignment: CDR1 SQVTM and CDR2 ANQGSEA. The CDR3, as DNA: TGCAGCGTTGAAGGGGCAGGGGGCGACGAGCAGTACTTC. Amino acid sequence: CSVEGAGGDEQYF.

This clonotype appeared a few times. The chain combines TRBV12-3 or TRBV12-4 with TRBJ1-1, with D perhaps matching TRBD1 (5 bases). The CDR3 is 15 amino acids. Trimming removed 0 bases at V and 1 base at J, with 9 bases between. CDR3 in amino acids: CASSLAGAGNTEAFF. The CDR3 region has the DNA TGTGCCAGCAGTTTAGCAGGGGCCGGGAACACTGAAGCTTTCTTT.

This chain uses TRBV20-1 with TRBJ1-4; D not certain. Trimming cost V 3 bases and J 5 bases, with 10 bases left between them. Per germline, CDR1 DFQATT and CDR2 SNEGSKA (reference sequence). This CDR3 comprises 13 residues. CDR3 sequence reads: CSARRGSNEKLFF. As DNA, the CDR3 is TGCAGTGCTAGGCGAGGATCGAATGAAAAACTGTTTTTT.

This clonotype was observed a few times. The J gene is TRBJ2-5, the V gene TRBV10-3; D assignment may be TRBD1 or TRBD2 (6 bases each). Per germline, CDR1 ENHRY and CDR2 SYGVKD. The CDR3 consists of 18 residues. With 0 bases removed from V and 2 bases from J, the gap between germline ends came to 19 bases. The CDR3 sequence: CAISESMGRGRTQETQYF. The CDR3 DNA sequence: TGTGCCATCAGTGAGTCGATGGGACGGGGGCGTACGCAAGAGACCCAGTACTTC.

In the case of this clonotype: Given a much more abundant clone one base away, this may be a read error. The V call is TRBV11-2, the J call TRBJ2-2, with D perhaps matching TRBD2 (5 bases). The CDR3 covers 13 residues. CDR1 is SGHAT, CDR2 FQNNGV, per germline. The CDR3 DNA reads TGTGCCACGGGGTCACTACGCGCCGGGGAGCCGTTTTTT. Amino acid sequence: CATGSLRAGEPFF.